The 28 T cell receptor beta chains below come from one sample, sequenced in a study of blood T cell repertoires in COVID-19. Measured with immunoSEQ multiplex PCR; TCRdb has only the in-frame clones, and not every one. The sample has approximately 350,000 clones; roughly 84% are singletons. Sequenced input: PBMCs or T cells enriched from blood (not recorded which). The receptors originated from a woman aged 25-40 years who had recovered from COVID-19.

This clone appeared once. V usage is TRBV6-5 and J usage is TRBJ1-3; D possibly corresponds to TRBD1 (5 bases). The CDR3 loop spans 13 amino acids. The germline CDR1 and CDR2 sequences are MNHEY and SVGAGI. The ends were cut back, 6 bases at V and 2 bases at J, with 8 bases in the middle. The CDR3 DNA sequence: TGTGCCAGCAGGCAGGGCCCTGGAAACACCATATATTTT. Its translation is CASRQGPGNTIYF.

The chain is built from TRBV6-5 and TRBJ1-1, with 8 positions matching TRBD1. This CDR3 comprises 13 residues. With V trimmed by 11 bases and J by 2 bases, 7 bases remained unmatched. From germline, CDR1 is MNHEY and CDR2 SVGAGI. CDR3: CAARQGKNTEAFF. The CDR3 DNA sequence: TGTGCCGCAAGACAGGGGAAAAACACTGAAGCTTTCTTT.

The chain combines TRBV28 with TRBJ2-5; the D gene is possibly TRBD1 (6 bases). V was shortened by 5 bases and J by 4 bases, with 17 bases between the two germline ends. Per the germline V gene, CDR1 is MDHEN and CDR2 is SYDVKM. This CDR3 spans 15 amino acids. CDR3 coding DNA: TGTGCCAGCAGTCCACAGGGCCCTGATCGAGAGACCCAGTACTTC. This codes for CASSPQGPDRETQYF.

The CDR3 is CASSYQGSGELFF. CDR3 in DNA: TGTGCCAGCAGCTACCAGGGGAGCGGGGAGCTGTTTTTT. The chain uses TRBV3-1 (or the pseudogene TRBV3-2) and TRBJ2-2, with a possible D match to TRBD1 (6 bases). The V end lost 5 bases, the J end lost 7 bases, and 11 bases lay between the germline ends. CDR1 and CDR2 from the germline V gene are LGHDT and YNNKEL (reference sequence). The CDR3 consists of 13 residues.

V and J are TRBV5-8 and TRBJ1-2, with TRBD1 matching 7 bases. Germline CDR1 SGHTS, CDR2 YDEGEE. The J segment lost 4 bases and the V segment lost 7 bases, leaving 10 bases of the junction unmatched. The CDR3 has 14 amino acids. CDR3 in DNA: TGTGCCAGCCAACAGTGGGGGACAGCCTATGGCTACACCTTC. It translates to CASQQWGTAYGYTF.

The rearrangement uses TRBV6-5 and TRBJ1-1; possible D gene TRBD1, 5 bases. Germline CDR1 reads MNHEY; CDR2 reads SVGAGI. Trimming removed 2 bases at V and 8 bases at J, with 9 bases between. The CDR3 contains 12 residues. Here the CDR3 DNA reads TGTGCCAGCAGTTACGGCGGACAAGAAGCTTTCTTT. Translating gives CASSYGGQEAFF.

The rearrangement links TRBV5-4 to TRBJ2-7; TRBD2 aligns across 7 bases. Trimming removed 8 bases from V and 1 base from J; junction bases left unmatched: 6. Per the germline V gene, CDR1 is SGHNT and CDR2 is YYREEE (reference sequence). The CDR3 covers 13 residues. CDR3 DNA: TGTGCCAGTGGGGAGCGGGGTTCCTACGAGCAGTACTTC. Protein: CASGERGSYEQYF.

This clone has only one observation. The chain is built from TRBV5-8 and TRBJ1-4; D not resolved. Germline lookup yields CDR1 SGHTS and CDR2 YDEGEE. This CDR3 region has 13 residues. Trimming removed 1 base from V and 7 bases from J, with 8 bases in between. The CDR3 sequence is CASSLSTLEKLFF. The CDR3 region has the DNA TGTGCCAGCAGCTTGTCCACTCTTGAAAAACTGTTTTTT. Full variable domain (outside the CDR3, taken from reference TRBV5-8 and TRBJ1-4): EAGVTQSPTHLIKTRGQQATLRCSPISGHTSVYWYQQALGLGLQFLLWYDEGEERNRGNFPPRFSGRQFPNYSSELNVNALELEDSALYLCASSLSTLEKLFFGSGTQLSVL.

DNA for the CDR3: TGTGCCAGCAGTGAAGGCGGGAAATCCTACGAGCAGTACTTC. This sequence encodes CASSEGGKSYEQYF. This rearrangement joins TRBV6-1 to TRBJ2-7; D may be TRBD2 (6 bases). The CDR3 is 14 amino acids. In germline, CDR1 is MNHNS, CDR2 SASEGT. Trimming left V 1 base short and J 1 base short, with 8 bases between.

This clone was detected once. J is TRBJ2-5 and V is TRBV15; 9 bases align to TRBD1. The V and J ends lost 3 bases and 4 bases, in that order; junction bases with no gene match: 3. The germline V gene encodes CDR1 LNHNV and CDR2 YYDKDF (reference sequence). The CDR3 extends over 14 amino acids. CDR3 in amino acids: CATSSSGQGETQYF. The CDR3 DNA reads as TGTGCCACCAGCAGCTCGGGACAGGGAGAGACCCAGTACTTC.

V gene TRBV13 combines with J gene TRBJ1-2, with D perhaps matching TRBD1 (6 bases). Trimming stripped 2 bases from V and 3 bases from J, with 13 bases between. The CDR3 is 15 amino acids. CDR1 PRHDT and CDR2 FYEKMQ come from the germline V gene (reference sequence). The CDR3 protein is CASSLSSGAHYGYTF. The CDR3, as DNA: TGTGCCAGCAGCTTATCATCAGGGGCCCACTATGGCTACACCTTC.

V usage is TRBV6-5 and J usage is TRBJ2-7; weak D call: TRBD2 (6 bases). CDR3 length: 14 residues. V was clipped by 6 bases and J by 1 base, with 13 bases between them. CDR1 and CDR2 (germline): MNHEY, SVGAGI. The CDR3 region has the DNA TGTGCCAGCAGCGGCGGGACCACATCCTACGAGCAGTACTTC. It specifies CASSGGTTSYEQYF.

Comments on this clone: Given a much more abundant clone one base away, this may be a read error. The rearrangement uses TRBV5-1 and TRBJ1-3; 7 bases line up with TRBD1. The CDR3 is 15 amino acids. Looked up from germline, CDR1 is SGHRS and CDR2 is YFSETQ. CDR3 DNA sequence: TGCACCAGCAGCCGGGGACAGCCGGCAGGAAACACCATATATTTT. This encodes CTSSRGQPAGNTIYF.

The genes are TRBV5-1 and TRBJ2-7; 8 nucleotides align to TRBD2. V dropped 4 bases and J dropped 1; count of bases not matched to a gene: 7. CDR1 and CDR2 (germline): SGHRS, YFSETQ. The CDR3 is 15 residues long. The CDR3 DNA reads TGCGCCAGCAGCGTAACGGGGGGGCGGTCCTACGAGCAGTACTTC. Protein sequence: CASSVTGGRSYEQYF.

The chain is built from TRBV3-1 (or the pseudogene TRBV3-2) and TRBJ1-4, with 10 bases fitting TRBD1. V shed 7 bases, J shed 7 bases, and the junction held 15 bases outside the gene matches. This CDR3 has 17 residues. Germline V lookup: CDR1 LGHDT, CDR2 YNNKEL (reference sequence). The CDR3 sequence is CASTTGDRGVVSEKLFF. CDR3 nucleotides: TGTGCCAGCACCACGGGGGACAGGGGAGTCGTTAGTGAAAAACTGTTTTTT.

The chain recombines TRBV18 with TRBJ1-2, with 12 nucleotides matching TRBD1. J lost 4 bases, V lost 2 bases, and 11 bases had no gene match. The CDR3 totals 18 residues. Germline lookup yields CDR1 KGHSH and CDR2 LQKENI. Here the CDR3 reads CASSPSTGTGGKSYGYTF. Here the CDR3 DNA reads TGTGCCAGCTCACCATCTACCGGGACAGGGGGCAAGAGCTATGGCTACACCTTC.

This chain connects TRBV2 to TRBJ2-1, with TRBD2 matching 8 bases. V gave up 5 bases and J gave up 8 bases; unmatched junction bases: 11. The CDR3 has 15 amino acids. Germline V gene sequence: CDR1 SNHLY, CDR2 FYNNEI. Written as DNA, the CDR3 is TGTGCCAGCAGTAACATAGCGGGAAGTGGGCATGAGCAGTTCTTC. Its protein is CASSNIAGSGHEQFF.

The gene calls are TRBV2 and TRBJ2-5; 8 bases line up with TRBD1. CDR1 and CDR2 (germline): SNHLY, FYNNEI. This CDR3 comprises 15 residues. Germline trimming cut 0 bases from V and 2 bases from J; bases unmatched to any gene: 2. CDR3 DNA sequence: TGTGCCAGCAGTGAAGCGGGGACAGGACAAGAGACCCAGTACTTC. Encoded protein: CASSEAGTGQETQYF.

The chain recombines TRBV5-5 with TRBJ2-2; 9 nucleotides line up with TRBD2. V trimming: 5 bases; J trimming: 6 bases; junction bases outside the gene matches: 14. Germline V CDR1 and CDR2: SGHKS, YYEKEE (reference sequence). The CDR3 extends over 17 amino acids. CDR3 region: CASSPEELAGLAGELFF. The CDR3 DNA sequence: TGTGCCAGCAGTCCCGAGGAGCTAGCGGGACTGGCCGGGGAGCTGTTTTTT. Combining the CDR3 with reference TRBV5-5 and TRBJ2-2 gives the whole variable domain DAGVTQSPTHLIKTRGQQVTLRCSPISGHKSVSWYQQVLGQGPQFIFQYYEKEERGRGNFPDRFSARQFPNYSSELNVNALLLGDSALYLCASSPEELAGLAGELFFGEGSRLTVL.

The rearrangement links TRBV5-1 to TRBJ1-2; D is possibly TRBD1 (5 bases). This CDR3 has 14 amino acids. Trimming pared 4 bases from V and 8 bases from J, leaving 18 bases between. In germline, CDR1 is SGHRS, CDR2 YFSETQ. The CDR3 loop reads CASSNLQVPGGYTF. The CDR3 coding sequence is TGCGCCAGCAGCAATCTACAGGTGCCGGGCGGCTACACCTTC.

This clone appeared a single time. The chain links TRBV19 to TRBJ1-5; D gene ambiguous. V lost 7 bases and J 7 bases, leaving 14 bases between the germline ends. From germline, CDR1 is LNHDA and CDR2 SQIVND (reference sequence). The CDR3 runs 13 residues. CDR3 amino acids: CASTNADRQPQHF. The CDR3 DNA is TGTGCCAGTACCAACGCGGATCGCCAGCCCCAGCATTTT.

The chain couples TRBV2 to TRBJ1-3, with TRBD1 as a possible D gene (6 bases). The V end lost 5 bases, the J end lost 2 bases, and 16 bases lay between the germline ends. There are 16 residues in the CDR3. Germline lookup yields CDR1 SNHLY and CDR2 FYNNEI. The CDR3 DNA follows: TGTGCCAGCAGTCCTTACTCAGGGGCGGCTGGAAACACCATATATTTT. Amino acids: CASSPYSGAAGNTIYF.

The chain joins TRBV18 to TRBJ2-3; TRBD1 matches at 8 bases. Germline CDR1 is KGHSH and CDR2 is LQKENI. CDR3 length: 17 amino acids. The trim removed 1 base at V and 4 bases at J, leaving 10 bases unmatched. Here the CDR3 DNA reads TGTGCCAGCTCACCACTTTACAGGACAGGGCTTGCAGATACGCAGTATTTT. It is translated as CASSPLYRTGLADTQYF.

This chain joins TRBV6-5 and TRBJ1-1, with TRBD1 matching over 8 bases. The CDR3 runs 15 residues. Germline CDR1 and CDR2: MNHEY and SVGAGI. V shed 6 bases and J 0 bases; nucleotides not matched to a gene: 6. CDR3 protein: CASSLDRELNTEAFF. CDR3 bases: TGTGCCAGCAGCCTGGACAGGGAACTGAACACTGAAGCTTTCTTT.

The sample holds a few counts of this clone. The chain joins TRBV28 to TRBJ2-1; weak D call: TRBD2 (6 bases). CDR3 length: 15 amino acids. The V and J ends lost 5 bases and 6 bases respectively, with 17 bases between them. Germline CDR1 MDHEN, CDR2 SYDVKM. The CDR3 reads CASSRHREPGNEQFF. CDR3 nucleotide sequence: TGTGCCAGCAGTCGACACCGGGAGCCGGGCAATGAGCAGTTCTTC. Supplemented by reference TRBV28 and TRBJ2-1, the full variable domain reads DVKVTQSSRYLVKRTGEKVFLECVQDMDHENMFWYRQDPGLGLRLIYFSYDVKMKEKGDIPEGYSVSREKKERFSLILESASTNQTSMYLCASSRHREPGNEQFFGPGTRLTVL.

For the CDR3, the DNA is TGTGCCTGGAGTGTACAGGGACAGGGTAGAGAAAAACTGTTTTTT. Residues: CAWSVQGQGREKLFF. V and J are TRBV30 and TRBJ1-4; 9 nucleotides agree with TRBD1. CDR3 length equals 15 residues. Germline assignment: CDR1 GTSNPN and CDR2 SVGIG (reference sequence). Trimming took 0 bases from V and 8 from J; bases not matched to a gene: 7.

This chain joins TRBV3-1 (or the pseudogene TRBV3-2) and TRBJ2-2, with 11 bases fitting TRBD2. The germline V gene has CDR1 LGHDT and CDR2 YNNKEL (reference sequence). The CDR3 contains 19 residues. J was trimmed by 2 bases and V by 4 bases; bases with no gene match: 12. This chain's CDR3 is CASSPLPGTSGENTGELFF. The CDR3 DNA sequence: TGTGCCAGCAGCCCCCTACCCGGGACTAGCGGAGAAAACACCGGGGAGCTGTTTTTT.

The rearrangement uses TRBV28 and TRBJ2-7; 7 bases are a match to TRBD1. Germline V gene data show CDR1 as MDHEN and CDR2 as SYDVKM. Trimming took 7 bases from V and 2 from J; bases not matched to a gene: 8. The CDR3 runs 14 residues. Here the CDR3 reads CASNRQGETYEQYF. The CDR3 DNA reads as TGTGCCAGCAACAGGCAGGGGGAAACCTACGAGCAGTACTTC.